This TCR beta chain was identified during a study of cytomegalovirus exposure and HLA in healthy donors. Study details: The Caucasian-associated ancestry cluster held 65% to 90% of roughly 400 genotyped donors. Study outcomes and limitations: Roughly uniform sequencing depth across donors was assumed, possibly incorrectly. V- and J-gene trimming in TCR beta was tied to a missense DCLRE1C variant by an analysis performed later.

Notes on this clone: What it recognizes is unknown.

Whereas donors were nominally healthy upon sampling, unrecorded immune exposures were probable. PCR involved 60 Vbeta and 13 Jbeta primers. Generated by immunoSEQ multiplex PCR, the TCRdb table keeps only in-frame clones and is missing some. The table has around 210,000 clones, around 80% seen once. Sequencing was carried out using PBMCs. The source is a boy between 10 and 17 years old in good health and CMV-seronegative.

CDR3 DNA: TGTGCCAGCAGCTTAGAGCAGGGGGCGACTGAAGCTTTCTTT. Translating gives CASSLEQGATEAFF. This chain links TRBV11-3 with TRBJ1-1; 8 positions match TRBD1. With V trimmed by 0 bases and J by 5 bases, 2 bases remained unmatched. This CDR3 comprises 14 residues. Germline V gives CDR1 SGHNT, CDR2 YENEEA.